These T cell receptor beta chains were read from a single sample in a study of T-cell reconstitution after alpha-beta-depleted transplantation in children. TCRdb reanalysed the PCR reads using MiXCR and keeps one entry per CDR3 protein. The sample shows a few hundred thousand distinct CDR3 sequences, roughly 15% of them seen only once. The starting material was PBMCs, mostly from graft donor cells, obtained 360 days after TCRalphabeta/CD19-depleted stem cell transplant. The origin of the receptors is a boy under two years old who had a stem cell transplant for Wiskott-Aldrich syndrome, so the T cells may come from the graft donor. Each CDR3 is given with its conserved first and last residue. Each record gives: D gene, J gene, V gene, CDR3 protein. The D gene is left open where the match is weak.

>NA|TRBJ2-1|TRBV6-5
CASTLIGQESPYNEQFF
>TRBD1|TRBJ1-5|TRBV6-1
CASSRPGTGNQPQHF
>NA|TRBJ2-7|TRBV5-1
CASSLQESYEQYF
>NA|TRBJ2-3|TRBV10-1
CASSERWGDTQYF
>NA|TRBJ2-1|TRBV5-1
CASSLGQSSYNEQFF
>TRBD1|TRBJ2-2|TRBV18
CASSPPTGMRNTGELFF
>NA|TRBJ2-7|TRBV4-1
CASSPPPGPSDEQYF
>NA|TRBJ2-7|TRBV7-9
CASSLGWSDEQYF
>NA|TRBJ1-2|TRBV6-5
CASSYTGGLTNYGYTF
>NA|TRBJ2-7|TRBV10-2
CASSESDSPYEQYF
>NA|TRBJ2-1|TRBV14
CASSQDSRAGILPYNEQFF
>TRBD2|TRBJ2-1|TRBV3-1
CASSSSGIQYNEQFF
>TRBD2|TRBJ2-2|TRBV29-1
CSVLAGLNTGELFF
>TRBD1|TRBJ1-3|TRBV18
CASSPSTGGRNTIYF
>NA|TRBJ1-1|TRBV14
CASSPRFALNTEAFF
>NA|TRBJ1-2|TRBV7-9
CASREGGTRYGYTF
>NA|TRBJ2-1|TRBV28
CASSLYGGGGHSYNEQFF
>NA|TRBJ2-3|TRBV15
CATNGGTGTDTQYF
>TRBD1|TRBJ2-7|TRBV5-1
CARFRRDRGLEQYF
>TRBD2|TRBJ2-7|TRBV6-1
CASSEGLATPYEQYF
>NA|TRBJ2-7|TRBV7-9
CASSLGDYEQYF
>NA|TRBJ1-1|TRBV6-5
CASSYSGAEAFF
>TRBD1|TRBJ2-1|TRBV20-1
CSASPRQGYYNEQFF
>NA|TRBJ1-6|TRBV10-3
CAIRMGSYNSPLHF
>NA|TRBJ2-7|TRBV2
CASSTMKEQYF
>TRBD1|TRBJ2-5|TRBV20-1
CSATTGGIRETQYF
>NA|TRBJ2-3|TRBV27
CASSLRFGQFSTDTQYF
>TRBD2|TRBJ2-3|TRBV5-1
CASSLAGGRAGDTQYF
>TRBD2|TRBJ2-5|TRBV7-8
CASSLALAGAAMVWETQYF
>NA|TRBJ2-1|TRBV7-8
CASSFQTEQFF
>TRBD1|TRBJ2-5|TRBV11-2
CASSTSTGAGETQYF
>TRBD2|TRBJ2-1|TRBV29-1
CSVAHGTSGINEQFF
>NA|TRBJ1-1|TRBV12-3/TRBV12-4
CASSLIPLNTEAFF
>NA|TRBJ2-2|TRBV24-1
CATSDPRWSENTGELFF
>NA|TRBJ2-1|TRBV18
CASHMGARGRQYEQFF
>NA|TRBJ1-5|TRBV19
CASSIWGSLNQPQHF
>NA|TRBJ2-5|TRBV20-1
CSAPFGRLPAQYF
>TRBD1|TRBJ2-7|TRBV5-1
CASSLTTGKYEQYF
>NA|TRBJ2-5|TRBV7-2
CASSLGLRDPLQETQYF
>NA|TRBJ2-3|TRBV7-9
CASSLLSSTDTQYF